This T cell receptor (beta chain) was retrieved from a study of T cells in localized non-small cell lung cancer (dated by TCRdb to 2019 to 2021). About the investigation overall: The study examined T cell repertoires in under 300 patients with early-stage NSCLC and compared tumors with uninvolved tumor-adjacent lungs. The cohort consisted of about 240 treatment-naive NSCLC patients whose localized lung tumors had been resected. The mean age of the NSCLC patients was around 67 years, with 130 or so men and 100 to 110 women. The paper as a whole reports these results and caveats: Because multi-region sequencing of the tumors was not done, intratumor heterogeneity could not be ruled out. The highest T cell clonality was observed in uninvolved tumor-adjacent lung, where clonality exceeded that of tumor, suggesting that antigenic responses were more focused in uninvolved tumor-adjacent lung. Of the top 100 tumor clones, a median of roughly 56 were detected in paired uninvolved adjacent lung; around 27 were also among that lung's top 100. Higher T cell density in blood was associated with longer overall survival, whereas higher clonality in adjacent lung was associated with shorter survival. Since the design was exploratory, TCR variables were selected using unadjusted p-values with no false-discovery rate correction.

The immunoSEQ Assay was used to sequence TCR beta CDR3 regions from DNA. The original pipeline was this. T cell density was computed as TCR beta template counts normalized to usable DNA estimated by amplifying housekeeping genes. Richness was estimated using the preseqR package, with extrapolation to 400,000 templates for PBMC samples and to 120,000 templates for tissue samples. Clonality was defined as one minus Pielou's evenness. To identify tissue-enriched TCRs, differential abundance testing was run on productive amino-acid clonotypes with a minimum total count of 5 and an alpha of 0.1. The Jaccard Index and the Morisita Overlap Index were used to measure how much the repertoires overlapped between compartments. GLIPH grouped TCR beta CDR3s together with public tetramer-defined viral CDR3s, and a viral motif had to include at least three viral sequences and also show V-gene enrichment. TCRdb carries this immuneACCESS record with in-frame sequences only. Its versions omit some clonotypes, under half of them owing to an unresolved V gene in the studies checked, with the rest unexplained. For V, J and clone size, that table is used; D and trimming come from the DNA. The sample profile shows about 3,500 clones; about 29% of them were found once. The ten most abundant clones make up 8.5% of the sample.

At diagnosis, tumor, uninvolved tumor-adjacent lung and peripheral blood were collected and then preserved as a mix of FFPE and fresh-frozen material. To note about this clone: Its antigen is still unknown. Base qualities are not recorded, but no much larger clone differs from it by a single base.

There are 15 amino acids in the CDR3, from cysteine to phenylalanine inclusive. CDR3 DNA only is kept here, 45 bases in frame from base 1. The specimen comprised lung tumor tissue, sampled before any cancer treatment. The TCR comes from a man aged 35-69 years with stage I lung adenocarcinoma. Recombination joined TRBV1 with TRBJ1-2; TRBD1, as called in the table, went unchecked against the DNA. TRBV1 is a recognized pseudogene. The sequence in DNA is TGCGCCAGCAGCCAAGAGACGGCAGGGGGACATGGCTACACCTTC. The translation is CASSQETAGGHGYTF.